One and the same sample provided the 8 T cell receptor beta chains below, sequenced in a study of shared clonotypes between healthy human individuals. Using immunoSEQ multiplex PCR, the repertoire was profiled, and TCRdb retains in-frame clones only, with some absent. The table lists 1,400,000 or so clones, 98% of them singletons, with roughly 0.35% in the top ten. The sequenced sample was naive CD4+ T cells sorted from blood. As to subset: CD45RA+ positively selected. The receptors derive from a man aged 30 to 39 in good health.

This clone has a single count. The V call is TRBV5-6, the J call TRBJ2-3, with TRBD2 identical over 12 bases. This CDR3 has 18 residues. V was pared by 0 bases and J by 2 bases, with 7 bases of the junction left unmatched. Per the germline V gene, CDR1 is SGHDT and CDR2 is YYEEEE. Written as DNA, the CDR3 is TGTGCCAGCAGCTTGGTTTTCCTAGCGGGAGGGCCCACAGATACGCAGTATTTT. Translating it yields CASSLVFLAGGPTDTQYF.

V is TRBV10-3 and J is TRBJ2-1, with TRBD2 matching over 13 bases. Germline values: CDR1 ENHRY, CDR2 SYGVKD. The ends lost 6 bases at V and 0 bases at J; junction bases unmatched: 5. The CDR3 sequence is 17 residues long. The CDR3 sequence is CAISWTSGGSSYNEQFF. The CDR3 nucleotides are TGTGCCATCAGCTGGACTAGCGGGGGTAGCTCCTACAATGAGCAGTTCTTC.

This clone showed up just once. The chain links TRBV14 to TRBJ2-5; D gene ambiguous. The germline V gene has CDR1 SGHDN and CDR2 FVKESK. The CDR3 is made up of 13 amino acids. V lost 5 bases, J lost 5 bases, and 12 bases lay in between. The CDR3 loop is CASSIGIGETQYF. The CDR3 nucleotides read TGTGCCAGCAGCATTGGGATTGGGGAGACCCAGTACTTC.

This chain uses TRBV5-1 with TRBJ2-1, with D maybe TRBD2 (5 bases). Trimming cost V 4 bases and J 1 base, with 15 bases left between them. This CDR3 is 16 amino acids long. Germline V gene sequence: CDR1 SGHRS, CDR2 YFSETQ. In nucleotides, the CDR3 is TGCGCCAGCAGCCACCGCGGAGGCGAATCCTACAATGAGCAGTTCTTC. It is translated as CASSHRGGESYNEQFF. Full variable domain (remainder filled in from reference TRBV5-1 and TRBJ2-1): KAGVTQTPRYLIKTRGQQVTLSCSPISGHRSVSWYQQTPGQGLQFLFEYFSETQRNKGNFPGRFSGRQFSNSRSEMNVSTLELGDSALYLCASSHRGGESYNEQFFGPGTRLTVL.

The rearrangement joins TRBV21-1 to TRBJ1-5; the table's D call of TRBD1 was not tested on the DNA. TRBV21-1 represents a pseudogene. The CDR3 is made up of 13 amino acids. The CDR3 is CASSPGLGADQHF. CDR3 DNA: TGTGCCAGCAGCCCAGGCTTGGGGGCGGATCAGCATTTT.

The V gene is TRBV5-1, the J gene TRBJ2-7; 11 nucleotides agree with TRBD1. Trimming took 5 bases from V and 5 from J; bases not matched to a gene: 6. CDR3 length equals 14 residues. CDR1 and CDR2 from the germline V gene are SGHRS and YFSETQ. The CDR3 loop reads CASRSGTGGHEQYF. CDR3 nucleotide sequence: TGCGCCAGCAGAAGTGGGACAGGGGGTCACGAGCAGTACTTC.

This clone has just one count. This same CDR3 is encoded by further DNA sequences in the sample. The chain has TRBV5-1 and TRBJ2-7, with D possibly being TRBD1 (5 bases). This CDR3 has 13 residues. V was shortened by 1 base and J by 7 bases, with 12 bases between the two germline ends. Germline V gene sequence: CDR1 SGHRS, CDR2 YFSETQ. CDR3: CASSLIRGGEQYF. The CDR3 bases are TGCGCCAGCAGCTTGATTAGGGGTGGGGAGCAGTACTTC.

CDR3 amino acids: CAWSVIPRNTEAFF. In DNA, the CDR3 is TGTGCCTGGAGTGTAATTCCGAGGAACACTGAAGCTTTCTTT. V and J are TRBV30 and TRBJ1-1; D gene ambiguous. Trimming stripped 0 bases from V and 1 base from J, with 9 bases between. This CDR3 spans 14 amino acids. Germline CDR1 and CDR2: GTSNPN and SVGIG (reference sequence).